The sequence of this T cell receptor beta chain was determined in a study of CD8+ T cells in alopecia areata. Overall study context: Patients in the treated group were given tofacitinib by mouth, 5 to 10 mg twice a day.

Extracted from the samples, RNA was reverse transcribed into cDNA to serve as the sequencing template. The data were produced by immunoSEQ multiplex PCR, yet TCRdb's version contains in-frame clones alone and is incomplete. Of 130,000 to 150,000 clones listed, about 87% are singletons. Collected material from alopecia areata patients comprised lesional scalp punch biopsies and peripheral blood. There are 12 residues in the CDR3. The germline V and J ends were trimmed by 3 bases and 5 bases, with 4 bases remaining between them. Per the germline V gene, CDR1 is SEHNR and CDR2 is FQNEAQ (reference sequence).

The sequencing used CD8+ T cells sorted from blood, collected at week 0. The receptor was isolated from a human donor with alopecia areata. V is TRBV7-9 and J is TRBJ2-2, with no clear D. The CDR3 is CASSLRTGELFF. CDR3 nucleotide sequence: TGTGCCAGCAGCTTGAGGACCGGGGAGCTGTTTTTT.